This TCR beta chain was profiled in a study of blood T cell repertoires in COVID-19. Study-wide context: Both acute and convalescent COVID-19 samples were obtained from the United States, Italy and Spain. Sources were T cells, B-cell-depleted T cells, or PBMCs; the material itself was cDNA or gDNA.

Source study methods: Researchers report that nucleated cell counts were estimated from reference gene primer amplification. TCRdb's copy holds only in-frame clones and misses some; the assay was immunoSEQ multiplex PCR. That table is the source of V, J and clone size, and D and trimming were worked out from the DNA. The table records under 75,000 clones, under 90% of them present only once. The sequence came from a man between 65 and 80 years old who had recovered from COVID-19. The sequencing input was peripheral blood.

The CDR3 DNA follows: TGTGCCATCAGTGTAAACTCTGGAAACACCATATATTTT. Its translation: CAISVNSGNTIYF. The chain carries TRBV10-3 and TRBJ1-3; D not resolved. Per germline, CDR1 ENHRY and CDR2 SYGVKD. This CDR3 spans 13 amino acids. Trimming shortened V by 4 bases and J by 0 bases, and 4 bases separated the two germline ends.